This T cell receptor beta chain is from a study of blood T cell repertoires in COVID-19. Germline lookup yields CDR1 LNHDA and CDR2 SQIVND (reference sequence). CDR3 size: 16 residues. The germline V and J ends were trimmed by 3 bases and 1 base, with 14 bases remaining between them. The repertoire was sequenced with immunoSEQ multiplex PCR; TCRdb's copy has only in-frame clones and lacks some. In the table there are 12,000 to 15,000 clones, roughly 79% of which are singletons. The rearrangement joins TRBV19 to TRBJ2-3; maybe TRBD2 (6 bases). Sequencing was done on a sample of peripheral blood. This clonotype was sampled from a man between 60 and 75 years old with acute or convalescent COVID-19. The CDR3 protein is CASSILRGEGTDTQYF. In DNA form, the CDR3 reads TGTGCCAGTAGTATCTTGCGGGGCGAGGGCACAGATACGCAGTATTTT.